Included here is one T cell receptor beta chain sequence, with context. This record belongs to a study of CD8 T cells in Susac syndrome. Germline V gene data show CDR1 as MGHRA and CDR2 as YSYEKL. The J segment lost 3 bases and the V segment lost 4 bases, leaving 4 bases of the junction unmatched. CDR3 length: 15 residues. Random hexamers were used to reverse transcribe the RNA input (about 0.5 to 1 ug). Each CDR3 protein is one row after TCRdb ran MiXCR on the immunoSEQ multiplex PCR reads. Of fewer than 200,000 distinct CDR3 sequences detected, 94% appear once; the ten largest clones hold approximately 0.11%.

Material for sequencing was CD4+ T cells from PBMCs. The origin of this receptor is a human donor with Susac syndrome. The chain uses TRBV4-1 and TRBJ2-7, with TRBD1 identical over 12 bases. Here the CDR3 reads CASSRGQGADYEQYF. CDR3 bases: TGCGCCAGCAGCCGGGGACAGGGGGCAGACTACGAGCAGTACTTC.